This T cell receptor (beta chain) was retrieved from a study of blood T cell repertoires in COVID-19. This CDR3 spans 13 amino acids. The germline V gene encodes CDR1 SGHTA and CDR2 FQGNSA. Trimming cost V 1 base and J 7 bases, with 10 bases left between them. In the authors' methods: From reference gene primer amplification, estimates of nucleated cell counts were derived. Sequencing was performed with immunoSEQ multiplex PCR; in TCRdb, only in-frame clones are kept and a portion is missing. That table furnishes V, J and clone size, whereas the DNA furnished D and trimming. The sample yields under 250,000 clones, about 80% seen once.

Sequencing used peripheral blood. The chain uses TRBV7-2 and TRBJ1-1; D is uncertain. This TCR was sampled from a man in his fifties or sixties with active or convalescent COVID-19. The CDR3 DNA reads TGTGCCAGCAGCTTAGAGCGGGGTCGTGAAGCTTTCTTT. The encoded protein is CASSLERGREAFF.